These 14 T cell receptor beta chains originate from one sample sequenced in a study of shared clonotypes between healthy human individuals. CD45RO-negative, CCR7-positively selected cells formed the naive CD8 fraction, excluding terminally differentiated effector memory CD45RA+ cells. TCRdb keeps only in-frame clones here, not all; method: immunoSEQ multiplex PCR. The sample shows some 1,900,000 clones, 85% to 95% of them seen only once. Sequencing was carried out using naive CD8+ T cells sorted from blood. These receptors were collected from a man aged 18 to 35 in good health.

The chain uses TRBV7-9 and TRBJ1-1; D is perhaps TRBD1 (5 bases). This CDR3 is 15 amino acids long. CDR1 SEHNR and CDR2 FQNEAQ come from the germline V gene (reference sequence). V was clipped by 4 bases and J by 2 bases, with 14 bases between them. CDR3 loop: CASSSPSDRNTEAFF. In nucleotides, the CDR3 is TGTGCCAGCAGCTCCCCCTCCGACAGAAACACTGAAGCTTTCTTT. Complete variable domain (other parts from reference TRBV7-9 and TRBJ1-1): DTGVSQNPRHKITKRGQNVTFRCDPISEHNRLYWYRQTLGQGPEFLTYFQNEAQLEKSRLLSDRFSAERPKGSFSTLEIQRTEQGDSAMYLCASSSPSDRNTEAFFGQGTRLTVV.

This chain uses TRBV29-1 with TRBJ2-7; TRBD1 agrees at 7 bases. V lost 7 bases to trimming and J lost 5 bases; unmatched junction nucleotides: 11. The CDR3 spans 13 residues. CDR1 is SQVTM and CDR2 is ANQGSEA in the germline V gene. In DNA, the CDR3 is TGCAGCGCCCAGACAGGGAGCACACACGAGCAGTACTTC. This sequence encodes CSAQTGSTHEQYF.

CDR3 DNA sequence: TGTGCCAGTAGTATCATCTCCAGGGCCGAGCAGTTCTTC. It translates to CASSIISRAEQFF. The V call is TRBV19, the J call TRBJ2-1; D might be TRBD1 (5 bases). CDR3 size: 13 residues. The V gene's germline CDR1 is LNHDA and CDR2 SQIVND (reference sequence). Deletions cut 3 bases from V and 10 bases from J, with 13 bases between.

This chain links TRBV29-1 with TRBJ2-1; D not resolved. Trimming shortened V by 0 bases and J by 0 bases, and 6 bases separated the two germline ends. CDR1 SQVTM and CDR2 ANQGSEA come from the germline V gene. The CDR3 is 14 amino acids. In nucleotides, the CDR3 is TGCAGCGTTGAAGAACCGAACTCCTACAATGAGCAGTTCTTC. It encodes CSVEEPNSYNEQFF.

The chain recombines TRBV11-2 with TRBJ2-7, with D perhaps TRBD1 (8 bases). Germline loops: CDR1 SGHAT, CDR2 FQNNGV. The ends were cut back, 5 bases at V and 4 bases at J, with 21 bases in the middle. The CDR3 has 16 amino acids. In nucleotides, the CDR3 is TGTGCCAGCAGCCCCCTCCAAGACAGGGGAGGGTACGAGCAGTACTTC. As protein: CASSPLQDRGGYEQYF.

The chain combines TRBV7-9 with TRBJ2-1; TRBD1 agrees at 8 bases. This CDR3 region has 15 residues. Germline CDR1 is SEHNR and CDR2 is FQNEAQ (reference sequence). V was clipped by 5 bases and J by 8 bases; unmatched bases: 11. This CDR3 reads CASSTDRAVVHEQFF. The CDR3 DNA sequence: TGTGCCAGCAGCACGGACAGGGCGGTGGTCCATGAGCAGTTCTTC. Variable domain in full (rest from reference TRBV7-9 and TRBJ2-1): DTGVSQNPRHKITKRGQNVTFRCDPISEHNRLYWYRQTLGQGPEFLTYFQNEAQLEKSRLLSDRFSAERPKGSFSTLEIQRTEQGDSAMYLCASSTDRAVVHEQFFGPGTRLTVL.

V usage is TRBV9 and J usage is TRBJ1-1; D is possibly TRBD1 (5 bases). The CDR3 length is 14 residues. The V end was cut by 0 bases, the J end by 5 bases, with 11 bases between. CDR1 is SGDLS, CDR2 YYNGEE, per germline. CDR3 amino acids: CASSVASGGTEAFF. The CDR3 DNA sequence: TGTGCCAGCAGCGTAGCGTCCGGGGGGACTGAAGCTTTCTTT.

In the case of this clone: Other DNA sequences from this sample encode an identical CDR3 as well. This sequence joins TRBV27 and TRBJ1-5; D is unresolved. The CDR3 runs 13 residues. Germline V gives CDR1 MNHEY, CDR2 SMNVEV (reference sequence). Trimming shortened V by 3 bases and J by 0 bases, and 3 bases separated the two germline ends. The CDR3 protein is CASSFLSNQPQHF. The DNA for the CDR3 is TGTGCCAGCAGTTTTCTTAGCAATCAGCCCCAGCATTTT.

The chain couples TRBV5-8 to TRBJ2-5; D is ambiguous. CDR1 SGHTS and CDR2 YDEGEE come from the germline V gene. This CDR3 spans 14 amino acids. V shed 0 bases and J shed 2 bases, with 8 bases lying between them. The CDR3 DNA is TGTGCCAGCAGCTTGGTGGGCGGTCAAGAGACCCAGTACTTC. As protein: CASSLVGGQETQYF.

The V gene is TRBV7-9, the J gene TRBJ1-5, with TRBD1 as a possible D gene (5 bases). Trimming took off 5 bases at V and 5 bases at J, with 10 bases between the two ends. The length of the CDR3 is 13 residues. Germline V lookup: CDR1 SEHNR, CDR2 FQNEAQ (reference sequence). CDR3 in amino acids: CASSAEGDQPQHF. Here the CDR3 DNA reads TGTGCCAGCAGCGCAGAAGGGGATCAGCCCCAGCATTTT.

This chain uses TRBV9 with TRBJ2-5, with D possibly matching TRBD2 (7 bases). The V end was cut by 4 bases, the J end by 0 bases, with 13 bases between. Germline V lookup: CDR1 SGDLS, CDR2 YYNGEE. The CDR3 has 15 amino acids. The chain's CDR3 is CASSLGEGDQETQYF. Here the CDR3 DNA reads TGTGCCAGCAGCCTAGGGGAGGGGGACCAAGAGACCCAGTACTTC.

CDR3 DNA: TGTGCCAGCAGCTTATCACCAGGGGGCCACACTGAAGCTTTCTTT. Its translation is CASSLSPGGHTEAFF. J is TRBJ1-1 and V is TRBV13, with 8 bases matching TRBD1. The ends lost 2 bases at V and 3 bases at J; junction bases unmatched: 5. The CDR3 spans 15 residues. The germline V gene has CDR1 PRHDT and CDR2 FYEKMQ (reference sequence).

In DNA form, the CDR3 reads TGTGCCTGGAGTGCTGGGGTCGGCACCGGGGAGCTGTTTTTT. This codes for CAWSAGVGTGELFF. The rearrangement uses TRBV30 and TRBJ2-2, with no clear D. CDR1 is GTSNPN, CDR2 SVGIG, per germline (reference sequence). This CDR3 region has 14 residues. With 1 base removed from V and 4 bases from J, the gap between germline ends came to 10 bases. Full variable domain (remainder filled in from reference TRBV30 and TRBJ2-2): SQTIHQWPATLVQPVGSPLSLECTVEGTSNPNLYWYRQAAGRGLQLLFYSVGIGQISSEVPQNLSASRPQDRQFILSSKKLLLSDSGFYLCAWSAGVGTGELFFGEGSRLTVL.

The J gene is TRBJ1-5, the V gene TRBV9; D is ambiguous. V was pared by 0 bases and J by 3 bases, with 10 bases between. CDR1 and CDR2 (germline): SGDLS, YYNGEE. The CDR3 sequence is 15 residues long. The CDR3 DNA follows: TGTGCCAGCAGCGTAGGAGTCGGGGACAATCAGCCCCAGCATTTT. It codes for CASSVGVGDNQPQHF.